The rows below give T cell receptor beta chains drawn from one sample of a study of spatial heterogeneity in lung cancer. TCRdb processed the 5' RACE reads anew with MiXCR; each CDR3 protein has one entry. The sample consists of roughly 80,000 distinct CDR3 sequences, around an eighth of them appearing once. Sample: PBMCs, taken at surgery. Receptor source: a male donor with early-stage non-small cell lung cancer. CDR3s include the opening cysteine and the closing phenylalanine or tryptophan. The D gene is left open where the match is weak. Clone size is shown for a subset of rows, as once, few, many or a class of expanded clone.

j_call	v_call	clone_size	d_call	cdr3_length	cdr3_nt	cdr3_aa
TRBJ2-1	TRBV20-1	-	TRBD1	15	TGCAGTGCTAGGGCGGGACAGGGGGTTAGAGATGAGCAGTTCTTC	CSARAGQGVRDEQFF
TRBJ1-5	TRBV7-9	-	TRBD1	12	TGTGCCACCACAGGGGGCAATCAGCCCCAGCATTTT	CATTGGNQPQHF
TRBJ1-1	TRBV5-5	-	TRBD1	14	TGTGCCAGCAGCCCACTGGACAGGGGCACTGAAGCTTTCTTT	CASSPLDRGTEAFF
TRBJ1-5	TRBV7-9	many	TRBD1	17	TGTGCCAGCAGCTTAGCCGGGACAGGGGGTCTCAATCAGCCCCAGCATTTT	CASSLAGTGGLNQPQHF
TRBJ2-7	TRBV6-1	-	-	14	TGTGCCAGCAGTGATCAGGGACCGAGCTACGAGCAGTACTTC	CASSDQGPSYEQYF
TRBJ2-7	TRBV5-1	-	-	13	TGCGCCAGCAGCTCCGGTGGTAGCGACGAGCAGTACTTC	CASSSGGSDEQYF
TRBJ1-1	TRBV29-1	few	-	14	TGCAGCGTTGCAGAGCTGAGTTTGAACACTGAAGCTTTCTTT	CSVAELSLNTEAFF
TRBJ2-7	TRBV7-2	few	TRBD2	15	TGTGCCAGCAGCTTAGACGGGACTAGCGTATACGAGCAGTACTTC	CASSLDGTSVYEQYF
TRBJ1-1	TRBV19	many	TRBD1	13	TGTGCCAGTAAGGGGACAGCCTACACTGAAGCTTTCTTT	CASKGTAYTEAFF
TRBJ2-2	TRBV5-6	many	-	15	TGTGCCAGCAGCCGGGGACGGGCGAACACCGGGGAGCTGTTTTTT	CASSRGRANTGELFF
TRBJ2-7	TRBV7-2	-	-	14	TGTGCCAGCAGCTTTAAAGCGGCTAGCTACGAGCAGTACTTC	CASSFKAASYEQYF
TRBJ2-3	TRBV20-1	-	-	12	TGCAGTGCTGCTAGGACGGGAGATACGCAGTATTTT	CSAARTGDTQYF
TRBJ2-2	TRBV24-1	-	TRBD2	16	TGTGCCACCAGTGATTTTCGCGGGAGGAACACCGGGGAGCTGTTTTTT	CATSDFRGRNTGELFF
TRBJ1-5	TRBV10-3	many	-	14	TGTGCCGTCAGGGATGTCGGAAGCAATCAGCCCCAGCATTTT	CAVRDVGSNQPQHF
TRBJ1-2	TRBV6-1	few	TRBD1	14	TGTGCCAGCAGTGACGCTCCGGACAGGGGAGAGAACACCTTC	CASSDAPDRGENTF
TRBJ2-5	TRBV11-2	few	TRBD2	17	TGTGCCAGCAGCTTAGATCTGTCTCTAGCGGGCCAAGAGACCCAGTACTTC	CASSLDLSLAGQETQYF
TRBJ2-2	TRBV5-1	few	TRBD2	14	TGCGCCAGTAAACTAGCGGAGAACACCGGGGAGCTGTTTTTT	CASKLAENTGELFF
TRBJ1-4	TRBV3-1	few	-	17	TGTGCCAGCAGCCAAGACCCCACAGATACCGTTAATGAAAAACTGTTTTTT	CASSQDPTDTVNEKLFF
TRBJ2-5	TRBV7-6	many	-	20	TGTGCCAGCAGTCAGCCGAGTCGTGCCAGCAGCTTAAATGATCCCGAGACCCAGTACTTC	CASSQPSRASSLNDPETQYF
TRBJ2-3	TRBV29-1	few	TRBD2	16	TGCAGCGTCCCCGGGACTAGCGGGAGGTACACAGATACGCAGTATTTT	CSVPGTSGRYTDTQYF
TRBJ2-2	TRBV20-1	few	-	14	TGCAGTGCTAGACCCCCACTGCACACCGGGGAGCTGTTTTTT	CSARPPLHTGELFF
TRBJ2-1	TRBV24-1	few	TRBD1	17	TGTGCCACCAGTGATTCGCCGGGACAGGGACCATACAATGAGCAGTTCTTC	CATSDSPGQGPYNEQFF
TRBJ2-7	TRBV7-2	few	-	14	TGTGCCAGCAGCTTAAGCCAGGGACTCTTTGAGCAGTACTTC	CASSLSQGLFEQYF
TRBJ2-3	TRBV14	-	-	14	TGTGCCAGCAACCCGGGGGTCTCCACAGATACGCAGTATTTT	CASNPGVSTDTQYF
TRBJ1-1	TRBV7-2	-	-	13	TGTGCCAGCAGCTTAATGCGAAACACTGAAGCTTTCTTT	CASSLMRNTEAFF
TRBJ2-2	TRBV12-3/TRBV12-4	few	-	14	TGTGCCAGCAGTTGGCGGGCGAACACCGGGGAGCTGTTTTTT	CASSWRANTGELFF
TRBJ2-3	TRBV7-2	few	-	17	TGTGCCAGCAGCTTAGGGGCGACGGGCAGTAGCACAGATACGCAGTATTTT	CASSLGATGSSTDTQYF
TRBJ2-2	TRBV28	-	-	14	TGTGCCAGCAGTTCCGGGTCTTACACCGGGGAGCTGTTTTTT	CASSSGSYTGELFF
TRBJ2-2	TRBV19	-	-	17	TGTGCCAGCTCACTCCTCCCAGGGACCCCTGCCCCCGGGGAGCTGTTTTTT	CASSLLPGTPAPGELFF
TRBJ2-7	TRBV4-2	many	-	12	TGTGCCAGCAGCGCACCGGGGGCCGAGCAGTACTTC	CASSAPGAEQYF
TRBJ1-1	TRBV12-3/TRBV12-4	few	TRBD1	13	TGTGCCAGCAGTAGACAGGGGGCCAGTGAAGCTTTCTTT	CASSRQGASEAFF
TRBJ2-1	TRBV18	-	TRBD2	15	TGTGCCAGCTCACCGGCTAGCGGGCCCTACAATGAGCAGTTCTTC	CASSPASGPYNEQFF
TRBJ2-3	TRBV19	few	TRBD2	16	TGTGCCAGTAGTGATCCAGCGGGGGGTTCCACAGATACGCAGTATTTT	CASSDPAGGSTDTQYF
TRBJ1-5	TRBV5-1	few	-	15	TGCGCCAGCAGCTTGGCCGGCGCCTCGGATCAGCCCCAGCATTTT	CASSLAGASDQPQHF
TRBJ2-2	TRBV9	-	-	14	TGTGCCAGCAATCTAGGGAGTCCGGGCGGGGAGCTGTTTTTT	CASNLGSPGGELFF
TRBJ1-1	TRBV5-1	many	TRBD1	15	TGCGCCAGCAGCTTGGGAACAGGGGACCCTCCGAGAGCTTTCTTT	CASSLGTGDPPRAFF
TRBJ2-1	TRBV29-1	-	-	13	TGCAGCGGGGGACGTGAACGGAACAATGAGCAGTTCTTC	CSGGRERNNEQFF
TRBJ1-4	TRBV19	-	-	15	TGTGCCAGTAGTCCGCAGACAGTTCTAAATGAAAAACTGTTTTTT	CASSPQTVLNEKLFF
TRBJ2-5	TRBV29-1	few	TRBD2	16	TGCAGCGTTGCGGGTGGGAGCGGGAGGCCCTCAGAGACCCAGTACTTC	CSVAGGSGRPSETQYF
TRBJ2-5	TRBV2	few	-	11	TGTGCCAGTCACGTCGTAGAGACCCAGTACTTC	CASHVVETQYF
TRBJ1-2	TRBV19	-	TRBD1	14	TGTGCCAGTAGCACCTCAGGACAGGGTGTGGGCTACACCTTC	CASSTSGQGVGYTF